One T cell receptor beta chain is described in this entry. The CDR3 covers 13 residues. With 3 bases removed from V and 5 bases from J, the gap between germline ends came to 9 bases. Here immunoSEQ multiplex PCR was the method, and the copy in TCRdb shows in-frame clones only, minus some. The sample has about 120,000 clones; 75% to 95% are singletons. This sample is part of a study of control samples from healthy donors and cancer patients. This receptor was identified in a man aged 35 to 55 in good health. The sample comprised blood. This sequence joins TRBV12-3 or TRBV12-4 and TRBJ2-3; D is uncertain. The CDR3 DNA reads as TGTGCCAGCAGTTTCAGAACGGGAGATACGCAGTATTTT. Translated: CASSFRTGDTQYF.